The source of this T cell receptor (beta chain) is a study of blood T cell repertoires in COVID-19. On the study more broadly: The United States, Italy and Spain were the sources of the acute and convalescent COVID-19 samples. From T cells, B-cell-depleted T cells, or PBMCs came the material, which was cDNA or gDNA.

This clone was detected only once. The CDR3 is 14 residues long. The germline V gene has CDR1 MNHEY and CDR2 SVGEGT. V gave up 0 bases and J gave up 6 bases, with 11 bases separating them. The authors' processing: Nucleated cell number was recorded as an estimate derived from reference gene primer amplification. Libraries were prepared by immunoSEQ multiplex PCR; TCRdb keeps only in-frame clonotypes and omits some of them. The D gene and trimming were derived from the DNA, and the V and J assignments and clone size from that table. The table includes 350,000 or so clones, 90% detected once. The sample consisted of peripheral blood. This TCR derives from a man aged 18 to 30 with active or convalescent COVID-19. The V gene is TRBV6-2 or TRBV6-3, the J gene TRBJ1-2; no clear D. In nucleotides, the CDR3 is TGTGCCAGCAGTTACTCCCGCCGGGGTGATGGCTACACCTTC. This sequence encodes CASSYSRRGDGYTF.